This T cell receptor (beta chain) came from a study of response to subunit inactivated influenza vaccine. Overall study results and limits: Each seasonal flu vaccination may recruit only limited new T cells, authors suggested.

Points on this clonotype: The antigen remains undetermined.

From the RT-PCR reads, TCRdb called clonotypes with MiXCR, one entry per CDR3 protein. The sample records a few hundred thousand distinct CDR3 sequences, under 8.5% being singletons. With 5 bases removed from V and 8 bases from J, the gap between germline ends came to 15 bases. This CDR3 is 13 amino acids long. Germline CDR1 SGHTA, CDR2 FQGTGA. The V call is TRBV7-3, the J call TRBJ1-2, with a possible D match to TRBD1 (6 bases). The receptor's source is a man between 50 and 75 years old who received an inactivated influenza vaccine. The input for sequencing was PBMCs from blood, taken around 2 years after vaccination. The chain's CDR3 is CASSDSQGRGYTF. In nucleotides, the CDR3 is TGTGCCAGCAGCGATTCACAGGGTCGGGGCTACACCTTC. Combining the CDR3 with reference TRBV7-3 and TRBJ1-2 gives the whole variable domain GAGVSQTPSNKVTEKGKYVELRCDPISGHTALYWYRQSLGQGPEFLIYFQGTGAADDSGLPNDRFFAVRPEGSVSTLKIQRTERGDSAVYLCASSDSQGRGYTFGSGTRLTVV.